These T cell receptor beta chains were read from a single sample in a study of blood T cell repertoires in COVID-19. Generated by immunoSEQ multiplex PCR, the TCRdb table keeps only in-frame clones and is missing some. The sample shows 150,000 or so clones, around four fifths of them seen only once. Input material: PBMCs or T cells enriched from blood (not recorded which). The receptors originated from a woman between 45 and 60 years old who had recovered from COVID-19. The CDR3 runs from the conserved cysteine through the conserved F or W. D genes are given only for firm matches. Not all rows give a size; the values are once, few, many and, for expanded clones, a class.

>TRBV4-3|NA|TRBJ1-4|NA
CASSQDRGEATFNEKLFF
TGCGCCAGCAGCCAAGATCGGGGGGAGGCTACCTTTAATGAAAAACTGTTTTTT
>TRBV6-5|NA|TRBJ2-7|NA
CASSVGHIYEQYF
TGTGCCAGCTCGGTGGGACACATCTACGAGCAGTACTTC
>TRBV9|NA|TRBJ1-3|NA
CASSVGGSSGNTIYF
TGTGCCAGCAGCGTAGGAGGTAGCTCTGGAAACACCATATATTTT
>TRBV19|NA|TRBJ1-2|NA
CASSVLLRGRGYGYTF
TGTGCCAGTAGTGTCTTACTCAGGGGCCGCGGCTATGGCTACACCTTC
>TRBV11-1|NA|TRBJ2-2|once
CASSSSRQVGELFF
TGTGCCAGCAGCTCGAGCCGCCAGGTCGGGGAGCTGTTTTTT
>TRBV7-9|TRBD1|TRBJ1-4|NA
CASSPTGVLNEKLFF
TGTGCCAGCAGCCCCACAGGGGTACTTAATGAAAAACTGTTTTTT
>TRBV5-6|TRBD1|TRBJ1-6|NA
CASSFRTGLNSPLHF
TGTGCCAGCAGCTTTCGGACAGGACTTAATTCACCCCTCCACTTT
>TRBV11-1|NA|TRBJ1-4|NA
CASQTAGSEKLFF
TGTGCCAGTCAGACAGCGGGGAGTGAAAAACTGTTTTTT
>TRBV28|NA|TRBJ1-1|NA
CASSSGDMNTEAFF
TGTGCCAGCAGTTCTGGGGACATGAACACTGAAGCTTTCTTT
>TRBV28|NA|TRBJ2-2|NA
CATTLGGGTGELFF
TGTGCCACCACCCTCGGGGGTGGGACCGGGGAGCTGTTTTTT
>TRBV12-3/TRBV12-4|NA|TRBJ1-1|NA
CASSLQGFEAFF
TGTGCCAGCAGTTTACAGGGATTTGAAGCTTTCTTT
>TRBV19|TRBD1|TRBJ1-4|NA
CASSIRQTGGKLFF
TGTGCCAGTAGTATTCGACAGACAGGGGGAAAACTGTTTTTT
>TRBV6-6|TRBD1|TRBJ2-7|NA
CASSYPGQNSYEQYF
TGTGCCAGCAGTTATCCGGGACAGAACTCCTACGAGCAGTACTTC
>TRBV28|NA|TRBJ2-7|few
CASSLWPSPPDSTFSYEQYF
TGTGCCAGCAGTTTATGGCCATCTCCCCCGGACAGCACGTTTTCCTACGAGCAGTACTTC
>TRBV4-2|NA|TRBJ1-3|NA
CASSQELGRVVGNTIYF
TGTGCCAGCAGCCAAGAACTTGGCAGGGTGGTAGGAAACACCATATATTTT
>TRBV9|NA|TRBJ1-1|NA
CASSDSPNTEAFF
TGTGCCAGCAGCGACAGCCCGAACACTGAAGCTTTCTTT
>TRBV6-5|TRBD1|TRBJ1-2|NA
CASSFTGGYGYTF
TGTGCCAGCAGTTTTACAGGGGGCTATGGCTACACCTTC
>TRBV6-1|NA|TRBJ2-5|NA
CASSEGGQPETQYF
TGTGCCAGCAGTGAAGGGGGGCAGCCGGAGACCCAGTACTTC
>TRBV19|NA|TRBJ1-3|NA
CASSIGGRGYSGNTIYF
TGTGCCAGTAGTATAGGGGGGAGGGGGTACTCTGGAAACACCATATATTTT
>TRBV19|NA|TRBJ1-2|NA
CASSEGDGYTF
TGTGCCAGTAGCGAAGGAGATGGCTACACCTTC
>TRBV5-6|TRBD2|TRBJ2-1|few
CASSWTRNEQFF
TGTGCCAGCAGCTGGACTAGAAATGAGCAGTTCTTC
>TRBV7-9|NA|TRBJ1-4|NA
CASSSTDRVPNEKLFF
TGTGCCAGCAGCTCAACCGATCGGGTGCCTAATGAAAAACTGTTTTTT
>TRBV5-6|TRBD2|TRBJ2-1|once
CASSRRSGRARNEQFF
TGTGCCAGCAGCCGACGAAGCGGGAGGGCTAGGAATGAGCAGTTCTTC
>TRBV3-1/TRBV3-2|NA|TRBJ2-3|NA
CASSQGAEGNTQYF
TGTGCCAGCAGCCAGGGGGCCGAAGGTAATACGCAGTATTTT
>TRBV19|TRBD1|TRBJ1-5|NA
CASTPTGFGNQPQHF
TGTGCCAGTACCCCGACAGGGTTTGGCAATCAGCCCCAGCATTTT
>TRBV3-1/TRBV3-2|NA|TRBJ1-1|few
CASSQVTTEAFF
TGTGCCAGCAGCCAGGTGACTACTGAAGCTTTCTTT
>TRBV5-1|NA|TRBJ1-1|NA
CASSQNTEAFF
TGCGCCAGCAGCCAGAACACTGAAGCTTTCTTT
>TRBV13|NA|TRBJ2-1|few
CASSLRGPYNEQFF
TGTGCCAGCAGCTTGCGGGGACCCTACAATGAGCAGTTCTTC
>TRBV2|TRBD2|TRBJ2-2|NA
CASRMSASGKNTGELFF
TGTGCCAGCAGAATGAGCGCTAGCGGCAAGAACACCGGGGAGCTGTTTTTT
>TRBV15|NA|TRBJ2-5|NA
CATSRGHRGETQYF
TGTGCCACCAGCAGAGGACATCGGGGAGAGACCCAGTACTTC
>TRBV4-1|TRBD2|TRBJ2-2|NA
CASSARLAGGWQGTGELFF
TGCGCCAGCAGCGCCCGACTAGCGGGGGGATGGCAGGGCACCGGGGAGCTGTTTTTT
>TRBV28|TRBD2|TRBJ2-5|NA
CASSSLGEGPEETQYF
TGTGCCAGCAGTTCCTTGGGGGAGGGCCCCGAAGAGACCCAGTACTTC
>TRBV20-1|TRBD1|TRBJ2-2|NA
CSASRPGQGHGELFF
TGCAGTGCTAGTAGACCGGGACAGGGACACGGGGAGCTGTTTTTT
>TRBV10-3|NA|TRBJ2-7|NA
CAISEEGRTGLTGRYEQYF
TGTGCCATCAGTGAAGAAGGTCGTACAGGGTTAACGGGCCGCTACGAGCAGTACTTC
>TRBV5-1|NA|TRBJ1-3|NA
CASTSSGNTIYF
TGCGCCAGCACGAGCTCTGGAAACACCATATATTTT
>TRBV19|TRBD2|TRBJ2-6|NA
CASSMGRGAGANVLTF
TGTGCCAGTAGTATGGGGAGGGGAGCTGGGGCCAACGTCCTGACTTTC
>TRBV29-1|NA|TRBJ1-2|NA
CSVDLQVLGYTF
TGCAGCGTTGATCTACAGGTCCTTGGCTACACCTTC
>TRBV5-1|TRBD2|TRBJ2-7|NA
CASSPSPGRAYEQYF
TGCGCCAGCAGCCCTTCCCCGGGGAGGGCCTACGAGCAGTACTTC
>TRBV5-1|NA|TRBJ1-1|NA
CASSVWTATEAFF
TGCGCCAGCAGCGTTTGGACAGCCACTGAAGCTTTCTTT
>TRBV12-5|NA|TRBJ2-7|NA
CASAKDAGSYEQYF
TGTGCTAGTGCTAAGGATGCAGGATCCTACGAGCAGTACTTC
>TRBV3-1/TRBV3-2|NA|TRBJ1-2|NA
CASSQGNGFGYTF
TGTGCCAGCAGCCAAGGAAACGGGTTTGGCTACACCTTC
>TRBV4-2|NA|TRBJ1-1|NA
CASSQGWQINTEAFF
TGTGCCAGCAGCCAAGGGTGGCAGATTAACACTGAAGCTTTCTTT
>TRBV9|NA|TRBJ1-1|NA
CASSVSGQTIPEAFF
TGTGCCAGCAGCGTGAGCGGGCAAACTATCCCTGAAGCTTTCTTT
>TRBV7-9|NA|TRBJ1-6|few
CASSLSREGTPLHF
TGTGCCAGCAGCTTATCCAGGGAAGGGACACCCCTCCACTTT
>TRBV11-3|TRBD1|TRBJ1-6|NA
CASSWDSSSPLHF
TGTGCCAGCAGCTGGGACAGTTCATCACCCCTCCACTTT
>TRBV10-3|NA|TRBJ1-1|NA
CAISSRDQNTEAFF
TGTGCCATCAGTTCCAGGGATCAGAACACTGAAGCTTTCTTT
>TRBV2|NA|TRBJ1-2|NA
CASTRQSTPSNGYTF
TGTGCCAGCACTAGACAGTCAACCCCTTCGAATGGCTACACCTTC
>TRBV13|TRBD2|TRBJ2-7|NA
CASSTGTSGAEGYEQYF
TGTGCCAGCAGTACCGGGACTAGCGGGGCCGAAGGTTACGAGCAGTACTTC